The subject of this entry is one T cell receptor beta chain. The antigen remains undetermined. With the ViraFEST assay, the study expanded antigen-specific CD4+ T cells using viral peptide pools, then sequenced them. The culture ran for about 11 days, and then CD4+ T cells were isolated. Confirmation by PCR established that the person had SARS-CoV-2 infection between March and December 2020. Cultures of fewer than 2.5 million PBMC per well contained about 11 IU/ml IL-2 plus 10 ug/ml peptides. The method was immunoSEQ multiplex PCR; TCRdb's version includes in-frame clones alone and lacks a portion of them. The table includes approximately 70,000 clones, roughly 73% detected once. The source of the sample is a study of vaccination effects on CD4 cells after COVID-19. Across the study: All study participants received two doses of BNT162b2 or mRNA-1273 vaccine. The study obtained samples from a couple of convalescent patients 16 days and one week before vaccination. Study-level results: Both infection-induced and vaccine-induced clones contracted markedly at late post-vaccination timepoints.

This CDR3 is built from 16 residues. Trimming at V came to 2 bases and at J to 4 bases, leaving 6 bases not matched to a gene. Germline V gives CDR1 LGHNA, CDR2 YNFKEQ. The chain joins TRBV4-2 to TRBJ1-2, with TRBD1 matching 11 bases. The sequencing used CD4+ T cells from PBMCs cultured with HIV peptides, collected before COVID-19 vaccination. Noted subset: HIV-1 Nef peptide pool negative control/reference culture. This TCR was recovered from a human donor who had a prior SARS-CoV-2 infection. CDR3 sequence (DNA): TGTGCCAGCAGCCAAAAAACCGGGACAGGGGGCTATGGCTACACCTTC. It encodes CASSQKTGTGGYGYTF.